This T cell receptor (beta chain) appears in the sequencing data of a study of blood T cell repertoires in COVID-19. Source study methods: How many nucleated cells were present was estimated from reference gene primer amplification. The protocol was immunoSEQ multiplex PCR, while the TCRdb copy is restricted to in-frame clones and leaves out a portion. D and trimming were read from the DNA, whereas the V and J calls and clone size are those reported in that table. The sample lists approximately 42,000 clones; more than 75% were seen once. This CDR3 comprises 16 residues. From germline, CDR1 is PRHDT and CDR2 FYEKMQ (reference sequence). The trim removed 6 bases at V and 7 bases at J, leaving 7 bases unmatched.

This receptor was obtained from a man aged 80 or over with acute or convalescent COVID-19. This sequence joins TRBV13 and TRBJ2-1, with 15 bases lining up with TRBD2. The sequencing sample was made of peripheral blood. Here the CDR3 DNA reads TGTGCCAGCAGTTTCCCCGGACTAGCGGGAGGGAATGAGCAGTTCTTC. Its protein product is CASSFPGLAGGNEQFF.